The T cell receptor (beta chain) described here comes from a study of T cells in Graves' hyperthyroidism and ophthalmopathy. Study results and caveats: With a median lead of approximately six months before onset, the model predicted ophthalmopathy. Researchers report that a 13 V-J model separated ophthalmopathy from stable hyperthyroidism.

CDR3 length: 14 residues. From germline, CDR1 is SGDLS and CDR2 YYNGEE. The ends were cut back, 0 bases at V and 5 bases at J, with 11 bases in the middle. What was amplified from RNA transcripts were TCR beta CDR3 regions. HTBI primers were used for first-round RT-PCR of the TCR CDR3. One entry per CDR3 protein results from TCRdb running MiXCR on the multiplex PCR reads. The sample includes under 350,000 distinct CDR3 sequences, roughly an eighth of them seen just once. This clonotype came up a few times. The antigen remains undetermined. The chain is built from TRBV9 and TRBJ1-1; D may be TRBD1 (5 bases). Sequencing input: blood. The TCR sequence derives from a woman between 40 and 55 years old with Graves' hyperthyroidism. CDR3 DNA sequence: TGTGCCAGCAGCGTAGGCCCTGGGACTACTGAAGCTTTCTTT. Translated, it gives CASSVGPGTTEAFF.